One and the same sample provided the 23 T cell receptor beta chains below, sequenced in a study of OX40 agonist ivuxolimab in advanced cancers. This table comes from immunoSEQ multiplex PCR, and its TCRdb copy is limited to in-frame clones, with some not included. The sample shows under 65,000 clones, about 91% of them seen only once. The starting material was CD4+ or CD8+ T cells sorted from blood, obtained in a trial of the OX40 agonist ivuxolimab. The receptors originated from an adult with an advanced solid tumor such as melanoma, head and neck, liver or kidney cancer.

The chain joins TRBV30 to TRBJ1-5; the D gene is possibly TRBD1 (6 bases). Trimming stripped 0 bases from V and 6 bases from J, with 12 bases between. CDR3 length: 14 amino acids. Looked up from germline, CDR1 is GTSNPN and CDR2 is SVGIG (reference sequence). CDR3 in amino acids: CAWSVQGGPQPQHF. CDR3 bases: TGTGCCTGGAGTGTACAGGGTGGGCCTCAGCCCCAGCATTTT.

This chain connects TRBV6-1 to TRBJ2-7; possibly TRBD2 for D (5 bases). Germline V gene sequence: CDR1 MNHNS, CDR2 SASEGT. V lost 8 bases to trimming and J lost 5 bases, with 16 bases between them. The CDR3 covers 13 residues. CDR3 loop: CASVDGLAHEQYF. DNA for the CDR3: TGTGCCAGCGTGGATGGACTGGCCCACGAGCAGTACTTC.

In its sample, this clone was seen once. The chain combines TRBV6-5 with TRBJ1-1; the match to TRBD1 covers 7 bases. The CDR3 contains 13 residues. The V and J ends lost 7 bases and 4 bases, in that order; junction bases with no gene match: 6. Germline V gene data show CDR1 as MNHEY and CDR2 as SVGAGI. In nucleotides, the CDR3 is TGTGCCAGCACCCTGGCAGGGGGCACTGAAGCTTTCTTT. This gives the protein CASTLAGGTEAFF.

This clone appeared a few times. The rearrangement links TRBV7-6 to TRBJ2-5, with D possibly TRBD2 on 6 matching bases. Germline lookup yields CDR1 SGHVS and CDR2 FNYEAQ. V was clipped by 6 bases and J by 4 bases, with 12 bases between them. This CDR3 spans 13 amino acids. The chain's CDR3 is CASRPTGVETQYF. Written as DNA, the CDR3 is TGTGCCAGCAGACCAACGGGGGTAGAGACCCAGTACTTC.

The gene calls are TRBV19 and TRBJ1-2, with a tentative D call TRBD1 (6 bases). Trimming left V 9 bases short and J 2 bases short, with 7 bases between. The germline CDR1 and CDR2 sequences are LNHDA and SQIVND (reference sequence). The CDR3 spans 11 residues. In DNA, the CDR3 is TGTGCCAGCGGACAGAACTATGGCTACACCTTC. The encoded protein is CASGQNYGYTF.

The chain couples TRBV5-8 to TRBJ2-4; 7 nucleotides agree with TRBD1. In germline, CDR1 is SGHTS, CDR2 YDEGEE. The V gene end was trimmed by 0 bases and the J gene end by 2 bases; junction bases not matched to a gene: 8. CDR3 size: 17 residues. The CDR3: CASSLAVGGMTKNIQYF. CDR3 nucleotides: TGTGCCAGCAGCTTGGCCGTAGGGGGCATGACCAAAAACATTCAGTACTTC.

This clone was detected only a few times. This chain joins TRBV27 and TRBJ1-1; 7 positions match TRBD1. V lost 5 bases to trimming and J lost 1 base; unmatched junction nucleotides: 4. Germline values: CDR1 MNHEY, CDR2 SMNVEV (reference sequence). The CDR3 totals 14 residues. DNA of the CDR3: TGTGCCAGCAGTCAGGGACAGCAGAACACTGAAGCTTTCTTT. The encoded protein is CASSQGQQNTEAFF.

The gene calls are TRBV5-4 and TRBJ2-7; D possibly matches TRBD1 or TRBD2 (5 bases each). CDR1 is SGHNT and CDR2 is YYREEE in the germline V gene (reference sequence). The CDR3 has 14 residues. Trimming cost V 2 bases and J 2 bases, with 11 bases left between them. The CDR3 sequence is CASSFKGTTYEQYF. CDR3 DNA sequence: TGTGCCAGCAGCTTCAAAGGGACCACCTACGAGCAGTACTTC.

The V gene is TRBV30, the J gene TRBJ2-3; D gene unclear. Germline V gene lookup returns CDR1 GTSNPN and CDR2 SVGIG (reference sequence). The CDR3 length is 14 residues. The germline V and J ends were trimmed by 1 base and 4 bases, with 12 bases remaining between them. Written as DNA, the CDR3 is TGTGCCTGGAGTGCTAGGAAGATTGCAGATACGCAGTATTTT. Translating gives CAWSARKIADTQYF. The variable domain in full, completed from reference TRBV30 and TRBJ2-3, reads SQTIHQWPATLVQPVGSPLSLECTVEGTSNPNLYWYRQAAGRGLQLLFYSVGIGQISSEVPQNLSASRPQDRQFILSSKKLLLSDSGFYLCAWSARKIADTQYFGPGTRLTVL.

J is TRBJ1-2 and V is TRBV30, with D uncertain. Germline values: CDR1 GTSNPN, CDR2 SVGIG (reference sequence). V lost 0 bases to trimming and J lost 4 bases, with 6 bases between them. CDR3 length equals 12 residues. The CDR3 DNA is TGTGCCTGGAGTGTACCCGGCTATGGCTACACCTTC. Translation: CAWSVPGYGYTF.

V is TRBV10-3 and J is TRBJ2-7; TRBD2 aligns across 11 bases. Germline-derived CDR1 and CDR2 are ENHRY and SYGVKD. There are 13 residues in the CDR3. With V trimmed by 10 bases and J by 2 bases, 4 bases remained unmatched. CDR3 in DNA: TGTGCCAGCGGGACTAGCGGAGCCTACGAGCAGTACTTC. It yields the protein CASGTSGAYEQYF.

Here the CDR3 DNA reads TGTGCCAGCAGCCGTGGCCGGGACACTGCAAGAGATACGCAGTATTTT. The encoded protein is CASSRGRDTARDTQYF. V and J are TRBV7-9 and TRBJ2-3; D is possibly TRBD1 (6 bases). The CDR3 extends over 16 amino acids. Trimming stripped 5 bases from V and 5 bases from J, with 20 bases between. Germline lookup yields CDR1 SEHNR and CDR2 FQNEAQ (reference sequence).

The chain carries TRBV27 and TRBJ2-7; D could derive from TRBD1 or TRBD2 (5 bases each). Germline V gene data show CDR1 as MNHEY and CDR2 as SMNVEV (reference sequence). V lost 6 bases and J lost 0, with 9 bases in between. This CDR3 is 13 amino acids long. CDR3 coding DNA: TGTGCCAGCAGCCGGGACGACTCCTACGAGCAGTACTTC. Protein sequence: CASSRDDSYEQYF.

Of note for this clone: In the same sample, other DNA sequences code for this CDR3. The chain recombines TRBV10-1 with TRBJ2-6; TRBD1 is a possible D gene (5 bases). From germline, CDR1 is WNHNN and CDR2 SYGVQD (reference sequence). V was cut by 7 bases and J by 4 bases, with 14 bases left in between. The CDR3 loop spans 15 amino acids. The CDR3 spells CASIKQGRGANVLTF. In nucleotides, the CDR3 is TGCGCCAGCATCAAGCAGGGTCGCGGGGCCAACGTCCTGACTTTC.

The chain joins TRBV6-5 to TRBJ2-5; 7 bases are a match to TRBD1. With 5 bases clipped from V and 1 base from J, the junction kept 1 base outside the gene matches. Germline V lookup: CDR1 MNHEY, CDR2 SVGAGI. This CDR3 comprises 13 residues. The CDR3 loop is CASSTGAQETQYF. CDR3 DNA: TGTGCCAGCAGTACAGGGGCCCAAGAGACCCAGTACTTC.

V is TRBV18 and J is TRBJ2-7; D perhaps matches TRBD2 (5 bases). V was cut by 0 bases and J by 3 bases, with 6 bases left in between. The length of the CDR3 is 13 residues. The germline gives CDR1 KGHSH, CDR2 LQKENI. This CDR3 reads CASSPPTIYEQYF. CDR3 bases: TGTGCCAGCTCACCACCGACTATCTACGAGCAGTACTTC.

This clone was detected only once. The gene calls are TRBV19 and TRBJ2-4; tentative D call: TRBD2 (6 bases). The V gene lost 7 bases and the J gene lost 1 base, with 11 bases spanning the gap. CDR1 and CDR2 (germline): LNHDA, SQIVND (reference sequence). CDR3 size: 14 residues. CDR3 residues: CASTVGGAKNIQYF. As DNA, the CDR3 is TGTGCCAGTACCGTAGGAGGGGCCAAAAACATTCAGTACTTC.

The CDR3 loop is CASKTEAGRYNEQFF. CDR3 bases: TGTGCCAGCAAAACGGAGGCAGGGAGGTACAATGAGCAGTTCTTC. V is TRBV6-5 and J is TRBJ2-1; possible D gene TRBD2, 6 bases. The V end was cut by 7 bases, the J end by 4 bases, with 17 bases between. The CDR3 loop spans 15 amino acids. Germline lookup yields CDR1 MNHEY and CDR2 SVGAGI.

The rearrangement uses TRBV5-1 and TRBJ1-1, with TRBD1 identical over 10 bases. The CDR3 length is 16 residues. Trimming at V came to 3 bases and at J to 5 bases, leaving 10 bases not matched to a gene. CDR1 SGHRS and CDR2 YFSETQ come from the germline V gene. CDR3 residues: CASSSDGQGVGTEAFF. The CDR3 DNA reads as TGCGCCAGCAGCTCGGACGGACAGGGGGTAGGTACTGAAGCTTTCTTT. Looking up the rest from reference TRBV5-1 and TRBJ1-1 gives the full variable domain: KAGVTQTPRYLIKTRGQQVTLSCSPISGHRSVSWYQQTPGQGLQFLFEYFSETQRNKGNFPGRFSGRQFSNSRSEMNVSTLELGDSALYLCASSSDGQGVGTEAFFGQGTRLTVV.

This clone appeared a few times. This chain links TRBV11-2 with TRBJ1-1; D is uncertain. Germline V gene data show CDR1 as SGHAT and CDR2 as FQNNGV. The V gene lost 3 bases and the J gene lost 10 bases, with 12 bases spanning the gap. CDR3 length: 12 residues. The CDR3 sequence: CASSLNGRAAFF. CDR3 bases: TGTGCCAGCAGCTTGAACGGGCGGGCAGCTTTCTTT.

The CDR3 sequence is CASSSGRAMETQYF. DNA for the CDR3: TGTGCCAGCAGCTCGGGACGGGCCATGGAGACCCAGTACTTC. The chain employs TRBV6-1 and TRBJ2-5; the D gene could be TRBD1 or TRBD2 (5 bases each). Deletions cut 6 bases from V and 5 bases from J, with 16 bases between. The CDR3 runs to 14 residues. Germline loops: CDR1 MNHNS, CDR2 SASEGT.

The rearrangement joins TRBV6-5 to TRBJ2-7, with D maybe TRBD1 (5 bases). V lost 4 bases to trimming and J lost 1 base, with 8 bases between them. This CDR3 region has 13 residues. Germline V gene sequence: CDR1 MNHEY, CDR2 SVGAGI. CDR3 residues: CASSSGWSYEQYF. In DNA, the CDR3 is TGTGCCAGCAGTTCAGGGTGGTCCTACGAGCAGTACTTC.

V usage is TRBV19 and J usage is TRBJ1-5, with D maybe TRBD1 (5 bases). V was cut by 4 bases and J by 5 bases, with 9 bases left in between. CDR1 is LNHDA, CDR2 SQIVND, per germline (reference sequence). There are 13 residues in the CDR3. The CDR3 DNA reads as TGTGCCAGTAGTAATATGGGGGATCAGCCCCAGCATTTT. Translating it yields CASSNMGDQPQHF.